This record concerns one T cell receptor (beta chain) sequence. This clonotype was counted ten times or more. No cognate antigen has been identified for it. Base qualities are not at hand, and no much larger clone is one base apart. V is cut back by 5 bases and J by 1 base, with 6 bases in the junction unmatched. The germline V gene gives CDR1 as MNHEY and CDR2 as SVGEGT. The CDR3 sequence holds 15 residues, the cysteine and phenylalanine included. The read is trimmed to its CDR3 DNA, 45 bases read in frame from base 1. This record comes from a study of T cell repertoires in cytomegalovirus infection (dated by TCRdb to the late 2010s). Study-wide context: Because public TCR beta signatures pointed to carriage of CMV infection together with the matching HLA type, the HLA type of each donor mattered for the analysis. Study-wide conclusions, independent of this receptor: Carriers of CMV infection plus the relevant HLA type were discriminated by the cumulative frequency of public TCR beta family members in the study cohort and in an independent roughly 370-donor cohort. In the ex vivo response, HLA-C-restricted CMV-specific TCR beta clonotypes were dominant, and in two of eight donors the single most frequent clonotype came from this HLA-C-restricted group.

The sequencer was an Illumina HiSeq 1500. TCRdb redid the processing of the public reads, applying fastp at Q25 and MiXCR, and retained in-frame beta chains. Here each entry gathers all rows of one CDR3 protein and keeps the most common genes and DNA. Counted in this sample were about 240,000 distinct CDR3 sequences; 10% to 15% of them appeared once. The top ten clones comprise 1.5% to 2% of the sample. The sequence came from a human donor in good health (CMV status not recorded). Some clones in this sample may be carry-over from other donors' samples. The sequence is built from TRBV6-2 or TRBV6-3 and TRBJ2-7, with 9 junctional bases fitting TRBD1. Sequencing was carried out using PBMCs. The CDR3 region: CASSRLGQGSYEQYF. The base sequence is TGTGCCAGCAGTCGTCTAGGACAGGGGTCCTACGAGCAGTACTTC.